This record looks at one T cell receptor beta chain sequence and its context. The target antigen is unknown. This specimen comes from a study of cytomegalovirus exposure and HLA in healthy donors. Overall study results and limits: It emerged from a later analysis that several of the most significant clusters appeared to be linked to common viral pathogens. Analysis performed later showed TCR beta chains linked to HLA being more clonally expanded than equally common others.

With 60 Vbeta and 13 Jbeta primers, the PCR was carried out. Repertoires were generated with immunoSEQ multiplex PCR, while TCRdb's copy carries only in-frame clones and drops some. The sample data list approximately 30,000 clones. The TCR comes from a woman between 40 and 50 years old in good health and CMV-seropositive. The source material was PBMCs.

Here the CDR3 DNA reads TGCAGCGTTCAGGTTCCCTCCGTCGAGCAGTACTTC. This translates into CSVQVPSVEQYF. The J gene is TRBJ2-7, the V gene TRBV29-1; D gene uncertain. Trimming cost V 5 bases and J 6 bases, with 14 bases left between them. The germline CDR1 and CDR2 sequences are SQVTM and ANQGSEA. CDR3 size: 12 residues.